Each of the 23 T cell receptor beta chains below was sequenced from the same sample in a study of blood T cells in healthy people across ages. Sample-barcoded 5' priming and a J-beta primer mix drove a second PCR of about 6 to 12 cycles. TCRdb reanalysed the 5' RACE reads using MiXCR and keeps one entry per CDR3 protein. The table has fewer than 1,200,000 distinct CDR3 sequences, approximately 25% seen once. This same sample was also taken into another study, of T cells of mothers and their children.

The source material was blood. The receptors here all came from a girl aged 2 to 10 in good health.

As to this clonotype: In this CDR3 the conserved last residue, phenylalanine or tryptophan, is missing, so a read error is likely. The chain carries TRBV29-1 and TRBJ1-2, with a tentative D call TRBD1 (5 bases). V lost 6 bases to trimming and J lost 8 bases, with 19 bases between them. The CDR3 runs 13 residues. CDR1 SQVTM and CDR2 ANQGSEA come from the germline V gene. CDR3 amino acids: CSVQQGGLRGYTL. In DNA form, the CDR3 reads TGCAGCGTACAGCAGGGTGGGCTTCGCGGCTACACCTTA.

This rearrangement joins TRBV2 to TRBJ1-3; TRBD1 might be the D (5 bases). Germline V CDR1 and CDR2: SNHLY, FYNNEI. V was trimmed by 0 bases and J by 0 bases, leaving 15 bases between them. The CDR3 runs to 18 residues. CDR3 amino acids: CASSEAPTGTISGNTIYF. CDR3 DNA sequence: TGTGCCAGCAGTGAAGCCCCGACGGGGACCATCTCTGGAAACACCATATATTTT.

The chain couples TRBV3-1 to TRBJ2-7, with no clear D. CDR3 length: 15 amino acids. V lost 4 bases to trimming and J lost 0 bases, with 13 bases between them. Germline CDR1 and CDR2: LGHDT and YNNKEL (reference sequence). The CDR3 DNA reads as TGTGCCAGCAGCCTCGGCTACAGTCACTCCTACGAGCAGTACTTC. Protein: CASSLGYSHSYEQYF.

The CDR3 nucleotides are TGTGCCAGCAGTCCCCCGGCGGTCGCCTACAATGAGCAGTTCTTC. As protein: CASSPPAVAYNEQFF. V usage is TRBV28 and J usage is TRBJ2-1; D ambiguous. Germline lookup yields CDR1 MDHEN and CDR2 SYDVKM. V lost 5 bases and J 2 bases, leaving 13 bases between the germline ends. The CDR3 length is 15 residues.

The chain links TRBV18 to TRBJ2-3, with 7 bases aligning to TRBD2. J lost 2 bases, V lost 8 bases, and 10 bases had no gene match. Germline CDR1 KGHSH, CDR2 LQKENI. The CDR3 length is 15 residues. The CDR3 DNA follows: TGTGCCAGCGCTTCCCTAGCGGCCTACACAGATACGCAGTATTTT. It codes for CASASLAAYTDTQYF.

The rearrangement joins TRBV29-1 to TRBJ2-4, with TRBD1 matching over 11 bases. V shed 7 bases, J shed 8 bases, and the junction held 4 bases outside the gene matches. This CDR3 region has 12 residues. Germline V gene sequence: CDR1 SQVTM, CDR2 ANQGSEA. CDR3: CSAKDRGHIQYF. The CDR3 DNA reads as TGCAGCGCCAAGGACAGGGGGCACATTCAGTACTTC.

In this sample, this clonotype turned up a few times. The chain uses TRBV27 and TRBJ2-1; 14 nucleotides line up with TRBD2. The last part of the DNA fits TRBJ2-7 better; the J call may be wrong. The CDR3 is made up of 16 amino acids. Germline-derived CDR1 and CDR2 are MNHEY and SMNVEV (reference sequence). Here the CDR3 DNA reads TGTGCCAGCAGTTTAGGGACTAGCGGGAGCTCCTACGAGCAGTACTTC. Amino acids: CASSLGTSGSSYEQYF.

This clonotype was observed at least ten times. This chain connects TRBV4-1 to TRBJ2-7; 7 bases line up with TRBD1. Germline V gene lookup returns CDR1 MGHRA and CDR2 YSYEKL. The CDR3 runs 16 residues. Germline trimming cut 3 bases from V and 1 base from J; bases unmatched to any gene: 9. The chain's CDR3 is CASSHPGQSSSYEQYF. The CDR3 DNA is TGCGCCAGCAGCCATCCGGGACAGTCCTCTTCCTACGAGCAGTACTTC.

The rearrangement links TRBV11-2 to TRBJ2-5; 8 bases agree with TRBD2. Germline CDR1 and CDR2: SGHAT and FQNNGV. CDR3 length equals 16 residues. J gave up 3 bases and V 1 base, and 7 bases lay outside the gene matches. CDR3 sequence (DNA): TGTGCCAGCAGCTTAGTTCCGGGGGGGGATGAAGAGACCCAGTACTTC. It specifies CASSLVPGGDEETQYF.

V gene TRBV7-8 combines with J gene TRBJ2-4; 7 bases line up with TRBD2. The CDR3 totals 20 residues. V was pared by 2 bases and J by 0 bases, with 16 bases of the junction left unmatched. The germline gives CDR1 SGHVS, CDR2 FQNEAQ. The DNA of the CDR3 is TGTGCCAGCAGCTTATTAGCAGGGTCAGCGGGGCGATTAGCCAAAAACATTCAGTACTTC. It translates to CASSLLAGSAGRLAKNIQYF.

The rearrangement joins TRBV29-1 to TRBJ1-1; 7 bases are a match to TRBD1. Germline V gene lookup returns CDR1 SQVTM and CDR2 ANQGSEA. V lost 4 bases, J lost 5 bases, and 10 bases stayed unmatched. This CDR3 spans 14 amino acids. The CDR3 nucleotides are TGCAGCGTTGTTAGGAGGGGGCAGGCGACTGAAGCTTTCTTT. This sequence encodes CSVVRRGQATEAFF.

Only a few counts were recorded for this clonotype. The V call is TRBV6-5, the J call TRBJ1-3; D ambiguous. The CDR3 runs 12 residues. The germline gives CDR1 MNHEY, CDR2 SVGAGI. The V gene lost 7 bases and the J gene lost 8 bases, with 12 bases spanning the gap. The CDR3 coding sequence is TGTGCCAGCACCAGCCCCGGGTACACCATATATTTT. Translated, it gives CASTSPGYTIYF.

The chain has TRBV7-2 and TRBJ2-3; tentatively, D is TRBD1 or TRBD2 (5 bases each). CDR1 and CDR2 from the germline V gene are SGHTA and FQGNSA. CDR3 length: 14 residues. Trimming took off 6 bases at V and 5 bases at J, with 15 bases between the two ends. The CDR3 bases are TGTGCCAGCAGATATCAGGGAGCGGAAGATACGCAGTATTTT. Protein: CASRYQGAEDTQYF.

The CDR3 DNA follows: TGCAGCGTCCCGGGGGGATTGACAGATACGCAGTATTTT. Encoded protein: CSVPGGLTDTQYF. This chain uses TRBV29-1 with TRBJ2-3, with 7 positions matching TRBD2. The CDR3 runs 13 residues. Trimming cost V 6 bases and J 3 bases; bases outside gene matches: 6. CDR1 and CDR2 from the germline V gene are SQVTM and ANQGSEA.

The chain links TRBV12-3 or TRBV12-4 to TRBJ2-7; D remains ambiguous. V lost 7 bases and J 5 bases, leaving 9 bases between the germline ends. The CDR3 totals 11 residues. The CDR3 nucleotides read TGTGCCAGCACCCATGGGGACGAGCAGTACTTC. The encoded protein is CASTHGDEQYF.

The chain carries TRBV20-1 and TRBJ2-4, with D unclear. Germline assignment: CDR1 DFQATT and CDR2 SNEGSKA (reference sequence). The CDR3 has 16 residues. Trimming took off 0 bases at V and 2 bases at J, with 14 bases between the two ends. CDR3 in amino acids: CSARDPRAASKNIQYF. The CDR3 nucleotides read TGCAGTGCTAGAGATCCCCGGGCAGCCTCCAAAAACATTCAGTACTTC.

This clonotype was seen a few times. This chain connects TRBV12-3 or TRBV12-4 to TRBJ2-1; tentative D call: TRBD2 (7 bases). This CDR3 spans 19 amino acids. The V end lost 5 bases, the J end lost 5 bases, and 28 bases lay between the germline ends. The CDR3: CASSHLGYAGAGGDNEQFF. CDR3 DNA: TGTGCCAGCAGTCACTTAGGTTACGCGGGGGCCGGTGGGGACAATGAGCAGTTCTTC.

The chain joins TRBV27 to TRBJ2-1, with 7 bases that match TRBD2. TRBJ2-7 matches the DNA end more closely, so the J call is doubtful. CDR1 is MNHEY and CDR2 is SMNVEV in the germline V gene (reference sequence). The CDR3 contains 13 residues. CDR3 DNA sequence: TGTGCCAGCAGTCAGACTAGCTGGAACGAGCAGTACTTC. Its translation is CASSQTSWNEQYF.

This clonotype has only a few counts. V usage is TRBV4-2 and J usage is TRBJ2-7; D not certain. The CDR3 has 15 residues. Germline values: CDR1 LGHNA, CDR2 YNFKEQ. V shed 0 bases and J shed 2 bases, with 11 bases lying between them. The CDR3 here is CASSQDVTDTYEQYF. Here the CDR3 DNA reads TGTGCCAGCAGCCAAGATGTGACGGATACCTACGAGCAGTACTTC.

Details on this clonotype: One end of the junction does not line up with germline, which may come from a read error. The chain joins TRBV7-2 to TRBJ1-4; D might be TRBD1 (5 bases). The CDR3 is made up of 16 amino acids. CDR1 and CDR2 from the germline V gene are SGHTA and FQGNSA. The CDR3, as DNA: TGTGCCAACAGCTTCCAGGGTGGGCGAACTAATGAAAAACTGTTTTTT. Its translation is CANSFQGGRTNEKLFF.

V gene TRBV5-1 combines with J gene TRBJ1-6; 9 bases line up with TRBD1. This CDR3 has 14 amino acids. CDR1 and CDR2 (germline): SGHRS, YFSETQ. Trimming at V came to 6 bases and at J to 7 bases, leaving 5 bases not matched to a gene. The CDR3 spells CASKPDRGNSPLHF. DNA of the CDR3: TGCGCCAGCAAACCCGACAGGGGGAATTCACCCCTCCACTTT.

V is TRBV6-1 and J is TRBJ2-1; 15 bases fit TRBD2. Unmatched junction bases numbered 8, after V lost 9 bases and J lost 8 bases. Germline V lookup: CDR1 MNHNS, CDR2 SASEGT. The CDR3 is made up of 15 amino acids. CDR3 in amino acids: CASRLGLAGGDEQFF. For the CDR3, the DNA is TGTGCCAGTAGACTAGGACTAGCGGGAGGGGATGAGCAGTTCTTC.

DNA for the CDR3: TGCGCCAGCAGCTCCAGGACTAGCGGGGGGGGAATATACAATGAGCAGTTCTTC. This encodes CASSSRTSGGGIYNEQFF. The chain combines TRBV5-1 with TRBJ2-1; 15 nucleotides line up with TRBD2. The CDR3 is 18 amino acids. The J segment lost 4 bases and the V segment lost 3 bases, leaving 8 bases of the junction unmatched. Germline assignment: CDR1 SGHRS and CDR2 YFSETQ. The full variable domain, in which reference TRBV5-1 and TRBJ2-1 provide the parts outside the CDR3, is KAGVTQTPRYLIKTRGQQVTLSCSPISGHRSVSWYQQTPGQGLQFLFEYFSETQRNKGNFPGRFSGRQFSNSRSEMNVSTLELGDSALYLCASSSRTSGGGIYNEQFFGPGTRLTVL.